Listed below are T cell receptor beta chains from one sample, sequenced in a study of shared clonotypes between healthy human individuals. The table came from immunoSEQ multiplex PCR; TCRdb's copy has only in-frame clones and leaves some out. The sample shows around 2,000,000 clones, about 95% of them seen only once. The sequencing input was naive CD8+ T cells sorted from blood. Receptors originate from a man in his late teens or twenties in good health. Both conserved end residues are part of each CDR3. The D gene is left open where the match is weak. Rows give clone size only sometimes, using once, few, many, or a class for an expanded clone.

v_call	d_call	clone_size	j_call	cdr3_aa	cdr3_nt
TRBV6-5	NA	once	TRBJ2-2	CASSYFQGGTGELFF	TGTGCCAGCAGTTACTTTCAGGGCGGCACCGGGGAGCTGTTTTTT
TRBV9	TRBD1	NA	TRBJ2-2	CASSPPGGDGELFF	TGTGCCAGCAGCCCCCCAGGGGGCGACGGGGAGCTGTTTTTT
TRBV30	NA	NA	TRBJ1-4	CAWSLGDSRRFF	TGTGCCTGGAGCCTAGGGGACTCCCGGAGGTTTTTT
TRBV19	NA	NA	TRBJ1-2	CASTPGTLYGYTF	TGTGCCAGTACTCCCGGGACGCTCTATGGCTACACCTTC
TRBV6-5	TRBD1	NA	TRBJ1-5	CASSTGQGYNQPQHF	TGTGCCAGCAGTACTGGACAGGGCTACAATCAGCCCCAGCATTTT
TRBV7-3	TRBD1	NA	TRBJ2-2	CASSLTIGQGAAGELFF	TGTGCCAGCAGCTTAACCATCGGGCAGGGGGCGGCCGGGGAGCTGTTTTTT
TRBV9	NA	NA	TRBJ1-3	CASSPPGDLGNTIYF	TGTGCCAGCAGCCCTCCAGGGGATCTCGGAAACACCATATATTTT
TRBV4-1	TRBD2	NA	TRBJ2-3	CASSHPRLAGGADTDTQYF	TGCGCCAGCAGCCACCCCCGACTAGCGGGGGGTGCAGACACAGATACGCAGTATTTT
TRBV6-5	NA	NA	TRBJ1-5	CASSYDRWQPQHF	TGTGCCAGCAGTTACGACAGATGGCAGCCCCAGCATTTT
TRBV19	NA	few	TRBJ1-1	CASSPRTAGNTEAFF	TGTGCCAGTAGTCCCCGGACAGCAGGGAACACTGAAGCTTTCTTT
TRBV10-3	TRBD1	NA	TRBJ2-2	CAISETGAGELFF	TGTGCCATCAGTGAGACAGGGGCCGGGGAGCTGTTTTTT